These 14 T cell receptor beta chains came from one sample sequenced in a study of technical replicates of blood from a few donors. Using immunoSEQ multiplex PCR, the repertoire was profiled, and TCRdb retains in-frame clones only, with some absent. The sample consists of roughly 50,000 clones, 93% of them appearing once. What was sequenced was PBMCs. These receptors originate from a human donor in good health. Some clones in this sample may be carry-over from other donors' samples.

CDR3: CASSASVAGSSYEQYF. The CDR3 bases are TGTGCCAGCAGCGCCAGTGTAGCGGGCAGTTCCTACGAGCAGTACTTC. The chain joins TRBV5-5 to TRBJ2-7, with TRBD2 matching 7 bases. CDR1 is SGHKS and CDR2 is YYEKEE in the germline V gene (reference sequence). This CDR3 region has 16 residues. V lost 4 bases and J lost 1; bases outside the gene matches: 11.

The gene calls are TRBV5-8 and TRBJ1-1, with D uncertain. V lost 1 base and J 5 bases, leaving 9 bases between the germline ends. Germline V lookup: CDR1 SGHTS, CDR2 YDEGEE. This CDR3 contains 13 residues. Here the CDR3 reads CASSLRIATEAFF. CDR3 bases: TGTGCCAGCAGCTTGCGAATAGCTACTGAAGCTTTCTTT.

The CDR3 protein is CASSYTGTGGNEQFF. The DNA for the CDR3 is TGTGCCAGCAGTTACACCGGGACAGGGGGCAATGAGCAGTTCTTC. V gene TRBV6-5 combines with J gene TRBJ2-1; 11 bases match TRBD1. CDR1 is MNHEY and CDR2 is SVGAGI in the germline V gene. Trimming at V came to 2 bases and at J to 6 bases, leaving 3 bases not matched to a gene. This CDR3 contains 15 residues.

The V and J genes are TRBV6-5 and TRBJ1-2; TRBD1 matches 8 bases. J lost 4 bases, V lost 5 bases, and 6 bases had no gene match. Germline V gene data show CDR1 as MNHEY and CDR2 as SVGAGI. The CDR3 extends over 14 amino acids. CDR3 protein: CASSQGTGTYGYTF. The CDR3 DNA reads TGTGCCAGCAGTCAGGGGACAGGCACCTATGGCTACACCTTC.

This chain joins TRBV5-6 and TRBJ1-5, with a possible D match to TRBD1 (5 bases). V was pared by 8 bases and J by 0 bases, with 15 bases between. Germline assignment: CDR1 SGHDT and CDR2 YYEEEE. This CDR3 region has 15 residues. The chain's CDR3 is CASMRGSPSNQPQHF. The CDR3 region has the DNA TGTGCCAGTATGCGGGGCAGTCCTAGCAATCAGCCCCAGCATTTT.

This clone was observed a single time. The genes are TRBV5-1 and TRBJ2-1; D is undetermined. Between the trimmed V and J ends, which lost 0 bases and 8 bases, there was a span of 9 bases. This CDR3 spans 13 amino acids. Germline CDR1 SGHRS, CDR2 YFSETQ. The CDR3 bases are TGCGCCAGCAGCTTGGTTAGTGGTCATGAGCAGTTCTTC. Residues: CASSLVSGHEQFF.

The gene calls are TRBV7-8 and TRBJ2-3; TRBD2 matches 10 bases. Germline V gives CDR1 SGHVS, CDR2 FQNEAQ. This CDR3 is 16 amino acids long. V shed 0 bases, J shed 0 bases, and the junction held 0 bases outside the gene matches. As DNA, the CDR3 is TGTGCCAGCAGCTTAGCGACTAGCGGGAGCACAGATACGCAGTATTTT. Residues: CASSLATSGSTDTQYF.

This sequence joins TRBV6-4 and TRBJ2-3; D perhaps matches TRBD2 (6 bases). CDR1 is MRHNA, CDR2 SNTAGT, per germline. CDR3 length: 15 amino acids. The V end lost 2 bases, the J end lost 5 bases, and 14 bases lay between the germline ends. CDR3 nucleotide sequence: TGTGCCAGCAGTGACCGAGCGGAGGGGATAGATACGCAGTATTTT. Protein sequence: CASSDRAEGIDTQYF.

The chain couples TRBV9 to TRBJ1-1; no definite D call. The CDR3 length is 13 residues. V was clipped by 3 bases and J by 7 bases, with 13 bases between them. CDR1 is SGDLS, CDR2 YYNGEE, per germline. The CDR3 here is CASSEWVEGEAFF. The CDR3 DNA follows: TGTGCCAGCAGCGAGTGGGTAGAGGGTGAAGCTTTCTTT.

This chain uses TRBV6-5 with TRBJ2-2, with D unresolved. From germline, CDR1 is MNHEY and CDR2 SVGAGI. The CDR3 runs 12 residues. V was trimmed by 6 bases and J by 5 bases, leaving 7 bases between them. The CDR3 region is CASRAPTGELFF. The CDR3 DNA is TGTGCCAGCAGGGCCCCGACCGGGGAGCTGTTTTTT.

This chain uses TRBV11-1 with TRBJ2-3, with 11 bases lining up with TRBD2. The germline CDR1 and CDR2 sequences are SGHAT and FQDESV (reference sequence). The CDR3 consists of 13 residues. V lost 4 bases and J lost 8; bases outside the gene matches: 2. CDR3 DNA: TGTGCCAGCAGCTACGGGACTAGCGGTACGCAGTATTTT. This codes for CASSYGTSGTQYF.

V is TRBV5-1 and J is TRBJ1-2; 8 nucleotides match TRBD1. The CDR3 length is 15 residues. V lost 2 bases to trimming and J lost 6 bases; unmatched junction nucleotides: 9. The germline V gene encodes CDR1 SGHRS and CDR2 YFSETQ. CDR3 sequence (DNA): TGCGCCAGCAGCTTATACGGACAGGGTCTTGATGGCTACACCTTC. Its translation: CASSLYGQGLDGYTF. The full variable domain, in which reference TRBV5-1 and TRBJ1-2 provide the parts outside the CDR3, is KAGVTQTPRYLIKTRGQQVTLSCSPISGHRSVSWYQQTPGQGLQFLFEYFSETQRNKGNFPGRFSGRQFSNSRSEMNVSTLELGDSALYLCASSLYGQGLDGYTFGSGTRLTVV.

The genes are TRBV4-3 and TRBJ2-2; D possibly corresponds to TRBD2 (5 bases). CDR1 LGHNA and CDR2 YSLEER come from the germline V gene. This CDR3 has 14 amino acids. V lost 2 bases and J lost 5, with 9 bases in between. The CDR3 here is CASSQTSGTGELFF. The DNA of the CDR3 is TGCGCCAGCAGCCAAACCTCGGGGACCGGGGAGCTGTTTTTT.

The rearrangement uses TRBV30 and TRBJ2-2; 11 bases fit TRBD1. V shed 3 bases, J shed 5 bases, and the junction held 5 bases outside the gene matches. Germline CDR1 GTSNPN, CDR2 SVGIG (reference sequence). The CDR3 length is 15 residues. CDR3 in DNA: TGTGCCTGGAGAAGGGACAGGGGGAATACCGGGGAGCTGTTTTTT. It is translated as CAWRRDRGNTGELFF.